A selection of T cell receptor beta chains follows, all from one sample in a study of blood T cell repertoires in COVID-19. The protocol was immunoSEQ multiplex PCR, while the TCRdb copy is restricted to in-frame clones and leaves out a portion. Of some 80,000 clones detected, over 60% appear once; the ten largest clones hold roughly a fifth. The sample comprised peripheral blood. Every receptor here comes from a woman of 80 years or more with active or convalescent COVID-19. CDR3s include the opening cysteine and the closing phenylalanine or tryptophan. The D gene is left open where the match is weak. Clone size, where shown, is once, few, many, or a class for clones that have expanded.

V: TRBV19; D: TRBD2; J: TRBJ2-2; size: NA; CDR3: CASSMGLVSTGELFF; DNA: TGTGCCAGTAGTATGGGACTAGTCAGCACCGGGGAGCTGTTTTTT
V: TRBV4-3; D: NA; J: TRBJ2-1; size: NA; CDR3: CASSPYRVRSNEQFF; DNA: TGCGCCAGCAGCCCCTATCGGGTACGCTCGAATGAGCAGTTCTTC
V: TRBV5-4; D: TRBD1; J: TRBJ1-1; size: NA; CDR3: CASSSRRTGGNTEAFF; DNA: TGTGCCAGCAGCTCGCGAAGGACAGGGGGAAACACTGAAGCTTTCTTT
V: TRBV18; D: TRBD1; J: TRBJ1-1; size: NA; CDR3: CASSPQTGSYTEAFF; DNA: TGTGCCAGCTCACCACAGACAGGGTCTTACACTGAAGCTTTCTTT
V: TRBV6-4; D: TRBD2; J: TRBJ2-1; size: NA; CDR3: CASSERGGYFEQFF; DNA: TGTGCCAGCAGTGAACGGGGGGGTTATTTTGAGCAGTTCTTC
V: TRBV28; D: NA; J: TRBJ1-1; size: NA; CDR3: CASTRHAGGPEAFF; DNA: TGTGCCAGCACTAGGCACGCGGGAGGGCCTGAAGCTTTCTTT
V: TRBV21-1; D: NA; J: TRBJ1-2; size: NA; CDR3: CASTLQGGVNGYTF; DNA: TGTGCCAGCACTCTACAGGGGGGGGTTAATGGCTACACCTTC
V: TRBV27; D: TRBD1; J: TRBJ2-1; size: NA; CDR3: CASRGTVHYNEQFF; DNA: TGTGCCAGCAGGGGGACAGTACACTACAATGAGCAGTTCTTC
V: TRBV7-2; D: TRBD1; J: TRBJ2-2; size: NA; CDR3: CASSWDRGATGELFF; DNA: TGTGCCAGCAGCTGGGACAGGGGGGCCACCGGGGAGCTGTTTTTT
V: TRBV4-3; D: TRBD1; J: TRBJ1-1; size: few; CDR3: CASSPGPGQMNTEAFF; DNA: TGCGCCAGCAGCCCAGGCCCGGGACAGATGAACACTGAAGCTTTCTTT
V: TRBV6-5; D: NA; J: TRBJ1-1; size: once; CDR3: CASSHPGGQDTEAFF; DNA: TGTGCCAGCTCCCACCCCGGGGGGCAGGACACTGAAGCTTTCTTT
V: TRBV2; D: NA; J: TRBJ1-2; size: NA; CDR3: CASRRGVEYGYTF; DNA: TGTGCCAGCAGAAGGGGCGTAGAGTATGGCTACACCTTC
V: TRBV9; D: NA; J: TRBJ2-1; size: NA; CDR3: CASSPVGGPYNEQFF; DNA: TGTGCCAGCAGCCCTGTCGGGGGGCCCTACAATGAGCAGTTCTTC
V: TRBV5-1; D: TRBD2; J: TRBJ2-5; size: once; CDR3: CASSPGGSGDQETQYF; DNA: TGCGCCAGCAGCCCCGGGGGTAGCGGGGACCAAGAGACCCAGTACTTC
V: TRBV6-1; D: NA; J: TRBJ1-5; size: NA; CDR3: CASSEGDSKHF; DNA: TGTGCCAGCAGTGAGGGGGACTCCAAGCATTTT
V: TRBV12-3/TRBV12-4; D: NA; J: TRBJ2-5; size: NA; CDR3: CASSLGAGETQYF; DNA: TGTGCCAGCAGTTTGGGGGCGGGCGAGACCCAGTACTTC
V: TRBV5-4; D: NA; J: TRBJ2-5; size: NA; CDR3: CASSPEALGQETQYF; DNA: TGTGCCAGCAGCCCGGAGGCCCTGGGGCAAGAGACCCAGTACTTC
V: TRBV9; D: NA; J: TRBJ2-2; size: NA; CDR3: CASRGIGTGELFF; DNA: TGTGCCAGTCGGGGGATCGGCACCGGGGAGCTGTTTTTT
V: TRBV7-9; D: NA; J: TRBJ1-5; size: few; CDR3: CASSLEGDFNQPQHF; DNA: TGTGCCAGCAGCTTAGAGGGAGATTTCAATCAGCCCCAGCATTTT
V: TRBV12-5; D: TRBD1; J: TRBJ1-1; size: NA; CDR3: CASGLEDRAVGEAFF; DNA: TGTGCTAGTGGTTTGGAGGACAGGGCTGTCGGTGAAGCTTTCTTT
V: TRBV14; D: NA; J: TRBJ2-7; size: NA; CDR3: CASSQVRQGHYEQYF; DNA: TGTGCCAGCAGCCAAGTTCGGCAGGGGCACTACGAGCAGTACTTC
V: TRBV5-3; D: NA; J: TRBJ2-7; size: few; CDR3: CARSSYRQPLSYEQYF; DNA: TGTGCCAGAAGCTCCTACCGACAGCCCCTCTCCTACGAGCAGTACTTC
V: TRBV11-1; D: TRBD2; J: TRBJ2-5; size: NA; CDR3: CASSLDSGGALETQYF; DNA: TGTGCCAGCAGCTTAGATAGCGGGGGGGCCCTGGAGACCCAGTACTTC
V: TRBV2; D: NA; J: TRBJ1-6; size: once; CDR3: CASSANSWYNSPLHF; DNA: TGTGCCAGCAGTGCAAATAGTTGGTATAATTCACCCCTCCACTTT
V: TRBV2; D: TRBD1; J: TRBJ1-3; size: NA; CDR3: CASSGTGRNTIYF; DNA: TGTGCCAGCAGTGGGACAGGCAGAAACACCATATATTTT
V: TRBV6-5; D: NA; J: TRBJ1-3; size: NA; CDR3: CASSYDRGNTIYF; DNA: TGTGCCAGCAGTTACGACAGAGGAAACACCATATATTTT
V: TRBV20-1; D: TRBD1; J: TRBJ2-2; size: once; CDR3: CSASTGANTGELFF; DNA: TGCAGTGCTAGTACAGGGGCGAACACCGGGGAGCTGTTTTTT
V: TRBV19; D: TRBD2; J: TRBJ2-7; size: NA; CDR3: CATRKPRTSGFPSYEQYF; DNA: TGTGCCACCAGAAAACCGAGGACTAGCGGTTTCCCCTCCTACGAGCAGTACTTC
V: TRBV19; D: NA; J: TRBJ2-1; size: NA; CDR3: CASSIAGVIRSYNEQFF; DNA: TGTGCCAGTAGTATAGCAGGGGTTATTAGGTCCTACAATGAGCAGTTCTTC
V: TRBV7-8; D: NA; J: TRBJ1-5; size: once; CDR3: CASSPGGANQPQHF; DNA: TGTGCCAGCAGCCCAGGAGGGGCCAATCAGCCCCAGCATTTT
V: TRBV11-2; D: NA; J: TRBJ1-4; size: NA; CDR3: CASSLPGAEKLFF; DNA: TGTGCCAGCAGCTTACCAGGGGCTGAAAAACTGTTTTTT
V: TRBV24-1; D: TRBD2; J: TRBJ2-3; size: NA; CDR3: CATSGLTSGGGSDTQYF; DNA: TGTGCCACCAGTGGACTAACTAGCGGGGGCGGATCAGATACGCAGTATTTT
V: TRBV5-1; D: NA; J: TRBJ1-2; size: NA; CDR3: CASNPGTNYGYTF; DNA: TGCGCCAGCAACCCGGGAACTAACTATGGCTACACCTTC
V: TRBV14; D: NA; J: TRBJ1-6; size: few; CDR3: CASSSSGVSPLHF; DNA: TGTGCCAGCAGCTCATCCGGGGTTTCACCCCTCCACTTT
V: TRBV15; D: TRBD1; J: TRBJ2-7; size: NA; CDR3: CATSRDTGRGLTYEQYF; DNA: TGTGCCACCAGCAGAGATACTGGCAGGGGGCTCACCTACGAGCAGTACTTC
V: TRBV30; D: NA; J: TRBJ1-5; size: few; CDR3: CAWSQEGNQPQHF; DNA: TGTGCCTGGAGCCAGGAGGGTAATCAGCCCCAGCATTTT
V: TRBV6-1; D: TRBD1; J: TRBJ1-1; size: NA; CDR3: CASSGRTGPMNTEAFF; DNA: TGTGCCAGCAGTGGTAGGACAGGGCCAATGAACACTGAAGCTTTCTTT
V: TRBV6-5; D: TRBD1; J: TRBJ1-2; size: NA; CDR3: CASSQGQGYGYTF; DNA: TGTGCCAGCAGCCAGGGACAGGGCTATGGCTACACCTTC
V: TRBV6-2/TRBV6-3; D: NA; J: TRBJ2-2; size: NA; CDR3: CASSYDGVTANTGELFF; DNA: TGTGCCAGCAGTTACGACGGGGTGACCGCGAACACCGGGGAGCTGTTTTTT
V: TRBV2; D: NA; J: TRBJ2-5; size: NA; CDR3: CASSGTVNFRGETQYF; DNA: TGTGCCAGCAGTGGGACAGTCAATTTTCGCGGGGAGACCCAGTACTTC
V: TRBV7-2; D: NA; J: TRBJ2-5; size: NA; CDR3: CASSLQGWSQETQYF; DNA: TGTGCCAGCAGCTTGCAGGGTTGGAGCCAAGAGACCCAGTACTTC
V: TRBV11-2; D: NA; J: TRBJ2-7; size: few; CDR3: CASSLSRGEQYF; DNA: TGTGCCAGCAGCTTAAGCAGGGGCGAGCAGTACTTC
V: TRBV6-1; D: TRBD1; J: TRBJ2-2; size: NA; CDR3: CASSEHLQGANTGELFF; DNA: TGTGCCAGCAGTGAACACCTACAGGGGGCGAACACCGGGGAGCTGTTTTTT
V: TRBV10-3; D: TRBD1; J: TRBJ1-2; size: NA; CDR3: CAISGTGNGYTF; DNA: TGTGCCATCAGCGGGACAGGGAATGGCTACACCTTC
V: TRBV10-3; D: NA; J: TRBJ2-7; size: NA; CDR3: CAISESRRDSSYEQYF; DNA: TGTGCCATCAGTGAGTCCCGGCGGGACTCATCCTACGAGCAGTACTTC
V: TRBV12-3/TRBV12-4; D: TRBD2; J: TRBJ2-1; size: NA; CDR3: CATLGGEDEQFF; DNA: TGTGCCACCCTGGGGGGGGAGGATGAGCAGTTCTTC
V: TRBV2; D: NA; J: TRBJ1-5; size: NA; CDR3: CASSPPFSRREVGNQPQHF; DNA: TGTGCCAGCAGTCCCCCTTTTTCACGCAGGGAAGTGGGCAATCAGCCCCAGCATTTT
V: TRBV28; D: TRBD1; J: TRBJ1-6; size: NA; CDR3: CASSPLTGVSPLHF; DNA: TGTGCCAGCAGTCCCCTCACAGGGGTTTCACCCCTCCACTTT
V: TRBV10-2; D: NA; J: TRBJ2-7; size: NA; CDR3: CATTGPYYEQYF; DNA: TGCGCCACCACAGGCCCTTACTACGAGCAGTACTTC
V: TRBV7-2; D: NA; J: TRBJ1-2; size: NA; CDR3: CASSLDGSVVGDLYGYTF; DNA: TGTGCCAGCAGCTTAGATGGGTCCGTAGTCGGAGACCTCTATGGCTACACCTTC
V: TRBV9; D: NA; J: TRBJ1-6; size: NA; CDR3: CASSVAGVNSPLHF; DNA: TGTGCCAGCAGCGTAGCAGGGGTTAATTCACCCCTCCACTTT
V: TRBV7-2; D: NA; J: TRBJ2-7; size: NA; CDR3: CASSIRRTSYEQYF; DNA: TGTGCCAGCAGCATCAGACGGACTTCCTACGAGCAGTACTTC
V: TRBV27; D: NA; J: TRBJ1-1; size: NA; CDR3: CASKFPGAEAFF; DNA: TGTGCCAGCAAATTTCCCGGAGCTGAAGCTTTCTTT